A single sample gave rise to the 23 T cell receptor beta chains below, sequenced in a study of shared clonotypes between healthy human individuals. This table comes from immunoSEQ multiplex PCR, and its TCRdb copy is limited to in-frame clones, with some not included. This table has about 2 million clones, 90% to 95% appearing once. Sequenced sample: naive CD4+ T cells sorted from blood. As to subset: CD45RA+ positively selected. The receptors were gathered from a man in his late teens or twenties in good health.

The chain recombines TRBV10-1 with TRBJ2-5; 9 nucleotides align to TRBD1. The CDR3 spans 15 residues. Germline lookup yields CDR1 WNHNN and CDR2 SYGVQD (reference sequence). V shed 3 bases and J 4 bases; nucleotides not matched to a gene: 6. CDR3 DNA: TGCGCCAGCAGTGACCGCCGGACAGGGGTAGAGACCCAGTACTTC. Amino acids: CASSDRRTGVETQYF.

The CDR3, as DNA: TGTGCCAGCAGTGAAACAGGCCAGGGTGGCTACACCTTC. This sequence encodes CASSETGQGGYTF. The chain is built from TRBV6-1 and TRBJ1-2; D is possibly TRBD1 (5 bases). The CDR3 runs 13 residues. From germline, CDR1 is MNHNS and CDR2 SASEGT. Trimming cost V 2 bases and J 7 bases, with 11 bases left between them.

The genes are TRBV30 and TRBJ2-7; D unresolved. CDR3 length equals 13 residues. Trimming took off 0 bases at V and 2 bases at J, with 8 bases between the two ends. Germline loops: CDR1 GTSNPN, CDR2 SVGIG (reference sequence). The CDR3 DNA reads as TGTGCCTGGAGTGTGTGGCCAACCTACGAGCAGTACTTC. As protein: CAWSVWPTYEQYF.

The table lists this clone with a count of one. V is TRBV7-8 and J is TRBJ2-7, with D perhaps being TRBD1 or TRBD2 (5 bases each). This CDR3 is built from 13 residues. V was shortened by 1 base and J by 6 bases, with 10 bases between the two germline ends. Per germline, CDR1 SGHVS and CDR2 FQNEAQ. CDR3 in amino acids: CASSLGTGTEQYF. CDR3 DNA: TGTGCCAGCAGCTTAGGAACTGGGACCGAGCAGTACTTC. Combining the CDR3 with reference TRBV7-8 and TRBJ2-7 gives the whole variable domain GAGVSQSPRYKVAKRGQDVALRCDPISGHVSLFWYQQALGQGPEFLTYFQNEAQLDKSGLPSDRFFAERPEGSVSTLKIQRTQQEDSAVYLCASSLGTGTEQYFGPGTRLTVT.

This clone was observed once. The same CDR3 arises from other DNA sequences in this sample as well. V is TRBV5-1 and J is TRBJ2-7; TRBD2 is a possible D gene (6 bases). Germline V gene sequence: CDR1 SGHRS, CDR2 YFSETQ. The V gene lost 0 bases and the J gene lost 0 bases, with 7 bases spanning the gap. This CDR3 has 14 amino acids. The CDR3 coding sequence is TGCGCCAGCAGCTTGGGCGGGACCTCCTACGAGCAGTACTTC. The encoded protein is CASSLGGTSYEQYF.

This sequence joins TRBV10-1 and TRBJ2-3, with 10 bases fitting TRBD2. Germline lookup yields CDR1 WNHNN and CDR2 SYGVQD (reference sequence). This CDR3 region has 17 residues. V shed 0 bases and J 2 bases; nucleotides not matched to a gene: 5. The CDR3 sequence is CASSESVAGGNTDTQYF. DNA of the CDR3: TGCGCCAGCAGTGAGTCGGTAGCGGGGGGAAACACAGATACGCAGTATTTT.

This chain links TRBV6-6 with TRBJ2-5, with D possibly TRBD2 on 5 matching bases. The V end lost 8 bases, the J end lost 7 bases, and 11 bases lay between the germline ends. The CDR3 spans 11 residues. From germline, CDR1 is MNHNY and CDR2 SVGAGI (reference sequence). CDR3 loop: CASGAEGTQYF. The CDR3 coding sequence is TGTGCCAGCGGAGCCGAGGGGACCCAGTACTTC.

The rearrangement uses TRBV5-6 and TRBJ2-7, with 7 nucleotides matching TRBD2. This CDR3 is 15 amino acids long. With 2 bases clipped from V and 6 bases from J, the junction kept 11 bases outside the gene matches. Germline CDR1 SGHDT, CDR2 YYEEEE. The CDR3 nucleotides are TGTGCCAGCAGCTTTTACGCTAGCGGCTCGGGCGAGCAGTACTTC. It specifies CASSFYASGSGEQYF.

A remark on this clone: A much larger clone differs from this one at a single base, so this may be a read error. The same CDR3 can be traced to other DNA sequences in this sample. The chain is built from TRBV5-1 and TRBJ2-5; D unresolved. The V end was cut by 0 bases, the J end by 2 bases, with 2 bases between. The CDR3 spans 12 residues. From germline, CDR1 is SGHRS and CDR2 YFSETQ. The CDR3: CASSLAQETQYF. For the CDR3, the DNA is TGCGCCAGCAGCTTGGCTCAAGAGACCCAGTACTTC.

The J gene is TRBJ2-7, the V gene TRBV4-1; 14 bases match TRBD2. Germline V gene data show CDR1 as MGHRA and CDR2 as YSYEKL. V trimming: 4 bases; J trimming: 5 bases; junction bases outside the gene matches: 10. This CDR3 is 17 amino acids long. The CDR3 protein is CASSRTGTSGSLDEQYF. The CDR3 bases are TGCGCCAGCAGCCGAACCGGGACTAGCGGGAGCCTGGACGAGCAGTACTTC.

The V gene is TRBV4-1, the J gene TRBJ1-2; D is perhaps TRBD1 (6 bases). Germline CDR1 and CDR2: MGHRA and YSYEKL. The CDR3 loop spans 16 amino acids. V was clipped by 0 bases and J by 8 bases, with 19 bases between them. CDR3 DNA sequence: TGCGCCAGCAGCCAAGAAACAGGGAGGACCCCCGGAGGCTACACCTTC. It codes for CASSQETGRTPGGYTF.

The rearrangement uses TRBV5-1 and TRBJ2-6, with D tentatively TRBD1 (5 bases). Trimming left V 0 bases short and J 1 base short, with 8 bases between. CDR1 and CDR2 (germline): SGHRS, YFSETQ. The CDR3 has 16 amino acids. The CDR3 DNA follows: TGCGCCAGCAGCTTGGAGGCAGGGTCTGGGGCCAACGTCCTGACTTTC. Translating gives CASSLEAGSGANVLTF. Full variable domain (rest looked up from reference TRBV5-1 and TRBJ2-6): KAGVTQTPRYLIKTRGQQVTLSCSPISGHRSVSWYQQTPGQGLQFLFEYFSETQRNKGNFPGRFSGRQFSNSRSEMNVSTLELGDSALYLCASSLEAGSGANVLTFGAGSRLTVL.

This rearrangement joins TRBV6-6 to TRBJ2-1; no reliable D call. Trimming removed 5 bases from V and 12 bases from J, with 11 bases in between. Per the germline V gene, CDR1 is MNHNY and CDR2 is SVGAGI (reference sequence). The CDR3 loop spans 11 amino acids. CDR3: CASSDVGVQFF. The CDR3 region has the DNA TGTGCCAGCAGTGATGTTGGGGTGCAGTTCTTC.

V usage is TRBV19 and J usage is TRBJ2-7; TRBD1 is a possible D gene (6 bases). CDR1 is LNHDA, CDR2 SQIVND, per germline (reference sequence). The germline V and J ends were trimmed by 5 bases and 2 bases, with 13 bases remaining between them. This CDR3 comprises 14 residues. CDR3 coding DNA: TGTGCCAGTAGTGGAACAGGGAAACCCTACGAGCAGTACTTC. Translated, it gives CASSGTGKPYEQYF.

The CDR3 bases are TGTGCCAGCAGCCTTAGCGGTGCAGGGGAAGGCACTGAAGCTTTCTTT. This gives the protein CASSLSGAGEGTEAFF. V is TRBV7-9 and J is TRBJ1-1; D possibly corresponds to TRBD1 (6 bases). V was clipped by 5 bases and J by 4 bases, with 20 bases between them. The CDR3 covers 16 residues. The germline V gene encodes CDR1 SEHNR and CDR2 FQNEAQ (reference sequence).

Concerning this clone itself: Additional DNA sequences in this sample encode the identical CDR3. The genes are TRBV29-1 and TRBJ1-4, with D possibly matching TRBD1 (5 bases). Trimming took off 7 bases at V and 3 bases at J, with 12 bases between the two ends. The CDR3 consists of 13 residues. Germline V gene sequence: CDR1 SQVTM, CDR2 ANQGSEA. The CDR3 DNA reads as TGCAGCGCCCGGGACGGGGCTAATGAAAAACTGTTTTTT. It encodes CSARDGANEKLFF.

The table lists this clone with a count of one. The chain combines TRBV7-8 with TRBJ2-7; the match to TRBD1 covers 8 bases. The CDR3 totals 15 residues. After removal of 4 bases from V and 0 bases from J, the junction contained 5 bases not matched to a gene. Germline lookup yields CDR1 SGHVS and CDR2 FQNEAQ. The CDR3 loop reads CASSSRTGSSYEQYF. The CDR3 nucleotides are TGTGCCAGCAGCTCCCGGACAGGGAGCTCCTACGAGCAGTACTTC.

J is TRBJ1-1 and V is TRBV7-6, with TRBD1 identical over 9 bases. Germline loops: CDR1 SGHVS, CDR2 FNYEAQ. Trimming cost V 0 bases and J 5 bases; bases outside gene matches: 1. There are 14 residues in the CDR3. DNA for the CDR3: TGTGCCAGCAGCTTAGCGGACAGGGGAACTGAAGCTTTCTTT. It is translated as CASSLADRGTEAFF.

The CDR3: CASTGSVSTDTQYF. DNA for the CDR3: TGTGCCAGCACCGGGTCGGTAAGCACAGATACGCAGTATTTT. The chain employs TRBV25-1 and TRBJ2-3, with D uncertain. The V end was cut by 7 bases, the J end by 0 bases, with 11 bases between. The germline gives CDR1 MGHDK, CDR2 SYGVNS. CDR3 length: 14 residues.

The CDR3 loop is CASSWAGMNTEAFF. CDR3 in DNA: TGTGCCAGCAGTTGGGCGGGGATGAACACTGAAGCTTTCTTT. The chain has TRBV25-1 and TRBJ1-1; no clear D gene. Trimming took 5 bases from V and 0 from J, leaving 10 bases between them. This CDR3 has 14 residues. Germline CDR1 and CDR2: MGHDK and SYGVNS.

DNA of the CDR3: TGTGCCAGCAGTTCCCAACCCTTCTATGGCTACACCTTC. It specifies CASSSQPFYGYTF. The genes are TRBV6-5 and TRBJ1-2; D ambiguous. Germline V gene sequence: CDR1 MNHEY, CDR2 SVGAGI. Trimming took 4 bases from V and 4 from J, leaving 10 bases between them. The CDR3 runs 13 residues.

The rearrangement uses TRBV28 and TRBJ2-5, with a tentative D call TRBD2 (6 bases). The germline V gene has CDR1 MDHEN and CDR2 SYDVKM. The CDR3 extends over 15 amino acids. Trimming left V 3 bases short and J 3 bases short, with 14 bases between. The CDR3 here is CASSFSQLAEETQYF. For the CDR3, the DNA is TGTGCCAGCAGTTTCTCCCAACTAGCTGAAGAGACCCAGTACTTC.

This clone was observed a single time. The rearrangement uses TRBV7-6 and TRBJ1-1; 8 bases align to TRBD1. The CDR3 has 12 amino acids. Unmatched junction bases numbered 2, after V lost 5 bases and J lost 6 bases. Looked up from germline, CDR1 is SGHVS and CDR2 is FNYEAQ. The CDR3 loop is CASSAGGSEAFF. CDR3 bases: TGTGCCAGCAGCGCAGGGGGCTCTGAAGCTTTCTTT.